This T cell receptor beta chain came from a study of blood T cell repertoires in COVID-19. Produced via immunoSEQ multiplex PCR; TCRdb's table is partial and in-frame only. The sample consists of roughly 250,000 clones, over 80% of them appearing once. The germline V gene encodes CDR1 SEHNR and CDR2 FQNEAQ (reference sequence). CDR3 length: 14 residues. V lost 5 bases to trimming and J lost 2 bases, with 12 bases between them. The sequenced sample was PBMCs or T cells enriched from blood (not recorded which). This receptor was obtained from a woman aged 18-30 years who had recovered from COVID-19. V usage is TRBV7-9 and J usage is TRBJ2-5; TRBD2 is a possible D gene (6 bases). CDR3 nucleotide sequence: TGTGCCAGCAGCCCCTTAGCGGCTCAAGAGACCCAGTACTTC. Translated: CASSPLAAQETQYF.